A few counts support the clone carrying this T cell receptor (beta chain). Its cognate antigen is unknown. The source of the sample is a study of T-cell memory formation after mild COVID-19. On the study more broadly: There were largely donor-specific TCR clusters. Study observations and caveats: Day 37-peaking second-wave clones had unconfirmed SARS-CoV-2 specificity.

Via MiXCR, TCRdb re-called the 5' RACE reads, giving one row per CDR3 protein. The sample lists around 110,000 distinct CDR3 sequences, approximately 15% occurring once. The CDR3 is 16 amino acids. V dropped 6 bases and J dropped 2; count of bases not matched to a gene: 8. Per the germline V gene, CDR1 is MDHEN and CDR2 is SYDVKM. Sequencing used PBMCs or a T cell subset sorted from them (not recorded which). The receptor was isolated from a man aged 18 to 35 who had mild COVID-19 (a few samples of this study predate the infection). Cell type and time point are not known. The chain recombines TRBV28 with TRBJ2-1; TRBD2 matches at 9 bases. CDR3 coding DNA: TGTGCCAGCAGAGACCAGAGCGGGGGGCCCTACAATGAGCAGTTCTTC. Its translation: CASRDQSGGPYNEQFF.